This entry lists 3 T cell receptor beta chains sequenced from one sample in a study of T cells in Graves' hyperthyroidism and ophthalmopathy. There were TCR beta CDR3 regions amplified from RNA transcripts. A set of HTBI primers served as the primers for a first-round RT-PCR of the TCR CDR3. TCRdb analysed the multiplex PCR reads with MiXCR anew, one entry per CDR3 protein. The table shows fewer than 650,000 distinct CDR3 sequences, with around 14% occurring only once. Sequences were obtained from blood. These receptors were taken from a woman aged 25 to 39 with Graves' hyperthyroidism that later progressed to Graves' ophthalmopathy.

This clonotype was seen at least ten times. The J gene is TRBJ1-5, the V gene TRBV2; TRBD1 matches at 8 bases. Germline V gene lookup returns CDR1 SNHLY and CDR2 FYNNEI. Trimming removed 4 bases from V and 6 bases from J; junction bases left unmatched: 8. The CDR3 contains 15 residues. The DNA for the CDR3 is TGTGCCAGCAGTGGGTCCAGGGGGCAAGGTCAGCCCCAGCATTTT. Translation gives CASSGSRGQGQPQHF.

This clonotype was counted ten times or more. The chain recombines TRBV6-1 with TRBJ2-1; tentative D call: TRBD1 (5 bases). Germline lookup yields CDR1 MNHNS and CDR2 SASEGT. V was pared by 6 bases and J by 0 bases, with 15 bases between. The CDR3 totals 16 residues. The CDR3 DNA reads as TGTGCCAGCAGATCCCGACAGCTAAGCTCCTACAATGAGCAGTTCTTC. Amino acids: CASRSRQLSSYNEQFF.

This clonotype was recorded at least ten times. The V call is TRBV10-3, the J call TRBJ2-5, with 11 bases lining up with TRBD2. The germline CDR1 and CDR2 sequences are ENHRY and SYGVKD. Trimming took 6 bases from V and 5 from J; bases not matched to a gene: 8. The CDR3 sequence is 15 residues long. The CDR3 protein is CAIRNQLAGAETQYF. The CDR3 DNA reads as TGTGCCATCAGGAACCAACTAGCGGGAGCTGAGACCCAGTACTTC.